These 11 T cell receptor beta chains were all obtained from the same sample, sequenced in a study of T cell responses to AZD1222 COVID-19 vaccine. The method was immunoSEQ multiplex PCR; TCRdb's version includes in-frame clones alone and lacks a portion of them. The table has fewer than 85,000 clones, around 90% seen once; the top ten hold 4.2%. The sample consisted of peripheral blood, taken on day 0 of AZD1222 vaccination. These receptors all come from an adult in good health.

The chain uses TRBV5-4 and TRBJ2-7; no clear D. Germline V gene data show CDR1 as SGHNT and CDR2 as YYREEE (reference sequence). Trimming took off 0 bases at V and 0 bases at J, with 10 bases between the two ends. This CDR3 is 15 amino acids long. CDR3 sequence reads: CASSLGSMSSYEQYF. The CDR3 coding sequence is TGTGCCAGCAGCTTGGGGTCGATGAGCTCCTACGAGCAGTACTTC.

The V gene is TRBV6-1, the J gene TRBJ2-2; D is undetermined. The ends were cut back, 0 bases at V and 2 bases at J, with 7 bases in the middle. The CDR3 sequence is 15 residues long. From germline, CDR1 is MNHNS and CDR2 SASEGT. This CDR3 is CASSEALSNTGELFF. In DNA form, the CDR3 reads TGTGCCAGCAGTGAAGCGCTTAGTAACACCGGGGAGCTGTTTTTT.

This clone came up a few times. The chain has TRBV2 and TRBJ2-6; D gene unclear. The CDR3 totals 14 residues. Deletions cut 10 bases from V and 0 bases from J, with 10 bases between. In germline, CDR1 is SNHLY, CDR2 FYNNEI. The CDR3 region has the DNA TGTGCCACCTCAATAAGCTCTGGGGCCAACGTCCTGACTTTC. Amino acid sequence: CATSISSGANVLTF.

This chain joins TRBV11-3 and TRBJ1-2, with a possible D match to TRBD1 (5 bases). Trimming stripped 1 base from V and 4 bases from J, with 16 bases between. The germline CDR1 and CDR2 sequences are SGHNT and YENEEA. This CDR3 has 16 residues. CDR3 in amino acids: CASSLGPLTVSYGYTF. In nucleotides, the CDR3 is TGTGCCAGCAGCTTAGGACCTCTGACAGTTTCCTATGGCTACACCTTC. The whole variable domain, filled in from reference TRBV11-3 and TRBJ1-2, reads EAGVVQSPRYKIIEKKQPVAFWCNPISGHNTLYWYLQNLGQGPELLIRYENEEAVDDSQLPKDRFSAERLKGVDSTLKIQPAELGDSAVYLCASSLGPLTVSYGYTFGSGTRLTVV.

The chain is built from TRBV12-3 or TRBV12-4 and TRBJ1-1; D ambiguous. The CDR3 is 13 residues long. V was clipped by 5 bases and J by 1 base, with 8 bases between them. CDR3 DNA sequence: TGTGCCAGCAGTGAAGACTCGAACACTGAAGCTTTCTTT. Amino acid sequence: CASSEDSNTEAFF.

V usage is TRBV19 and J usage is TRBJ2-5; D ambiguous. Germline V gene lookup returns CDR1 LNHDA and CDR2 SQIVND (reference sequence). This CDR3 has 12 amino acids. V was pared by 3 bases and J by 4 bases, with 6 bases between. Written as DNA, the CDR3 is TGTGCCAGTAGTATCCCGGGAGAGACCCAGTACTTC. It specifies CASSIPGETQYF.

This chain connects TRBV7-8 to TRBJ1-1, with unresolved D. This CDR3 has 11 amino acids. V dropped 3 bases and J dropped 5 bases, with 4 bases sitting between them. Germline CDR1 is SGHVS and CDR2 is FQNEAQ. The chain's CDR3 is CASSFYTEAFF. CDR3 DNA: TGTGCCAGCAGCTTCTATACTGAAGCTTTCTTT.

This chain uses TRBV5-1 with TRBJ2-7; TRBD2 matches at 12 bases. V was clipped by 4 bases and J by 6 bases; unmatched bases: 5. In germline, CDR1 is SGHRS, CDR2 YFSETQ. The CDR3 has 14 residues. This CDR3 reads CASSLGLAGSEQYF. CDR3 sequence (DNA): TGCGCCAGCAGCCTAGGACTAGCGGGAAGCGAGCAGTACTTC.

This clone was detected only a few times. The rearrangement uses TRBV19 and TRBJ1-2, with 8 bases aligning to TRBD1. CDR1 LNHDA and CDR2 SQIVND come from the germline V gene (reference sequence). This CDR3 is built from 13 residues. Trimming removed 5 bases from V and 4 bases from J; junction bases left unmatched: 3. CDR3 bases: TGTGCCAGTAGTTTGGGACAGGTCTATGGCTACACCTTC. It translates to CASSLGQVYGYTF.

This rearrangement joins TRBV3-1 (or the pseudogene TRBV3-2) to TRBJ1-4; 7 positions agree with TRBD1. Germline loops: CDR1 LGHDT, CDR2 YNNKEL (reference sequence). The junction had 6 bases not matched to a gene; V was cut back by 5 bases and J by 6 bases. This CDR3 has 14 amino acids. The CDR3 nucleotides read TGTGCCAGCAGCAGGACAGGCAACGATGAAAAACTGTTTTTT. It translates to CASSRTGNDEKLFF.

The chain uses TRBV7-3 and TRBJ2-2, with 7 bases that match TRBD1. The germline V gene encodes CDR1 SGHTA and CDR2 FQGTGA. The J segment lost 7 bases and the V segment lost 4 bases, leaving 3 bases of the junction unmatched. CDR3 length equals 13 residues. The DNA for the CDR3 is TGTGCCAGCAGCTCCGACAGGGTCGGGGAGCTGTTTTTT. Translating gives CASSSDRVGELFF.